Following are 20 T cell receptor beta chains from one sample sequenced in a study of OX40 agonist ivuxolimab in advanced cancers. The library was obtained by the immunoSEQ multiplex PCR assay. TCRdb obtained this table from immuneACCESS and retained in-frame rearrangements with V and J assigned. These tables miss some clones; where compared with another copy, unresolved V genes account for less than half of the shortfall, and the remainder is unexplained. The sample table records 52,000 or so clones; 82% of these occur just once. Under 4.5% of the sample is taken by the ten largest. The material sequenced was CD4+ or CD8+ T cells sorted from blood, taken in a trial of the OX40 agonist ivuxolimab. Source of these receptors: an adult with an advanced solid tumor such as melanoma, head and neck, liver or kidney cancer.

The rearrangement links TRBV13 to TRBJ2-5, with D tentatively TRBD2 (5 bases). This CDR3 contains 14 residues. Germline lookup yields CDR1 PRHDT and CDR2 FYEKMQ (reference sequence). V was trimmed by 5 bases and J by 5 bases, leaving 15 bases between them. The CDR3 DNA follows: TGTGCCAGCAGCCTAGCTTGGGTAGGGGAGACCCAGTACTTC. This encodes CASSLAWVGETQYF.

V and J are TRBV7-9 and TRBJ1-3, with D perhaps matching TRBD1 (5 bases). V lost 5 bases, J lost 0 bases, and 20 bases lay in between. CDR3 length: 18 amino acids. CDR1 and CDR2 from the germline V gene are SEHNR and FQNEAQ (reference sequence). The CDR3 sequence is CASSRAGRGGPSGNTIYF. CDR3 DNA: TGTGCCAGCAGCCGAGCGGGACGGGGGGGTCCCTCTGGAAACACCATATATTTT.

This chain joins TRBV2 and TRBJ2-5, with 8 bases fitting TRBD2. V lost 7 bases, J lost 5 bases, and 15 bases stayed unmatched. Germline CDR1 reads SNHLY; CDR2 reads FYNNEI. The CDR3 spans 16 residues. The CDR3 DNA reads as TGTGCCAGCACCCCCGGGGTAGCGGGGTCGGGGGAGACCCAGTACTTC. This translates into CASTPGVAGSGETQYF.

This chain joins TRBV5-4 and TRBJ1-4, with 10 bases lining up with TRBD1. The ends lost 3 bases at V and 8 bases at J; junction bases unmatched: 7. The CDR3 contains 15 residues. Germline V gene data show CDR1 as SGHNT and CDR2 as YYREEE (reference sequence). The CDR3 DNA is TGTGCCAGCAGCTCAGGACAGGGGGTCATGGAAAAACTGTTTTTT. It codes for CASSSGQGVMEKLFF. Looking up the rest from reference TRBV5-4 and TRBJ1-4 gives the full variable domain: ETGVTQSPTHLIKTRGQQVTLRCSSQSGHNTVSWYQQALGQGPQFIFQYYREEENGRGNFPPRFSGLQFPNYSSELNVNALELDDSALYLCASSSGQGVMEKLFFGSGTQLSVL.

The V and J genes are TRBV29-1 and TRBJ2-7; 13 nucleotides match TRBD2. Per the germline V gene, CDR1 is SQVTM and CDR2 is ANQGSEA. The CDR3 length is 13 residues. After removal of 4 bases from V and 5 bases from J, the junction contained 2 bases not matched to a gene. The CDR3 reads CSVGTSGSNEQYF. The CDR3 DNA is TGCAGCGTTGGGACTAGCGGGAGTAACGAGCAGTACTTC.

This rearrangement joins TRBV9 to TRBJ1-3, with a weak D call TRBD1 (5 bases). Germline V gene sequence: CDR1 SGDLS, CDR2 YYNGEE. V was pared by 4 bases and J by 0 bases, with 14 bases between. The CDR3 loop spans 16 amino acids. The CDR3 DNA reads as TGTGCCAGCAGCCCCCCCCCGACAGCCTCTGGAAACACCATATATTTT. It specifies CASSPPPTASGNTIYF.

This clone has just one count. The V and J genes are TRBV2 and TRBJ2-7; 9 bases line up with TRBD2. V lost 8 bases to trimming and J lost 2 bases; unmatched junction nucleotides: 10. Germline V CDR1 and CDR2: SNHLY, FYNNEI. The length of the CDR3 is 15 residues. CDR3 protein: CASLFGASGAYEQYF. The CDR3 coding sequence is TGTGCCAGCCTCTTTGGGGCTAGCGGGGCCTACGAGCAGTACTTC.

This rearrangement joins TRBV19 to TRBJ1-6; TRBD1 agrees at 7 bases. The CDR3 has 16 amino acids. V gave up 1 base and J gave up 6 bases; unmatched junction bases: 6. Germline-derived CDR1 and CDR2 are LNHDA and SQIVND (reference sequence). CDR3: CASSIGGGAFNSPLHF. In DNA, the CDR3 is TGTGCCAGTAGTATAGGAGGGGGCGCTTTTAATTCACCCCTCCACTTT.

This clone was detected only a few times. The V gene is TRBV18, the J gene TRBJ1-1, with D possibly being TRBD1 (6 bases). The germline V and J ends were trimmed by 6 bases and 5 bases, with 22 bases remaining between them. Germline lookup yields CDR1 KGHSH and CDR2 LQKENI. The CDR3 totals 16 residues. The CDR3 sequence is CASSPRQVLLGTEAFF. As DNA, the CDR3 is TGTGCCAGCTCGCCGAGACAGGTACTACTGGGGACTGAAGCTTTCTTT. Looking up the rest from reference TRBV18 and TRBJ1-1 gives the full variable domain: NAGVMQNPRHLVRRRGQEARLRCSPMKGHSHVYWYRQLPEEGLKFMVYLQKENIIDESGMPKERFSAEFPKEGPSILRIQQVVRGDSAAYFCASSPRQVLLGTEAFFGQGTRLTVV.

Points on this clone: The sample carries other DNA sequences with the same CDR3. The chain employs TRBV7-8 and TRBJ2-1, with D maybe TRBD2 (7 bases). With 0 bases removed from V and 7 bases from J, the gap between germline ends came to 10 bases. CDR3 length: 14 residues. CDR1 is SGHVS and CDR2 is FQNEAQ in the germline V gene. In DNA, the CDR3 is TGTGCCAGCAGCTTAGCGGGAGGGGGAAATGAGCAGTTCTTC. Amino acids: CASSLAGGGNEQFF.

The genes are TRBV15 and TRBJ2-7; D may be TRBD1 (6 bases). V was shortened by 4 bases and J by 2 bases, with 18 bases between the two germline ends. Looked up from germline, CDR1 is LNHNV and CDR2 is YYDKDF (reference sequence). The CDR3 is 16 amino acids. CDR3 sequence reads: CATSKPSGHPTYEQYF. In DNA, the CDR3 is TGTGCCACCAGCAAACCTTCGGGACACCCAACCTACGAGCAGTACTTC.

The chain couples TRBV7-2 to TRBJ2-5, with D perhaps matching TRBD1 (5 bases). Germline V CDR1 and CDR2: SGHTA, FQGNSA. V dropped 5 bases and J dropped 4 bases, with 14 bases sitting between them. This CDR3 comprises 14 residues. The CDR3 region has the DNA TGTGCCAGCAGCCGGCGCCAGGGCGGAGAGACCCAGTACTTC. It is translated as CASSRRQGGETQYF.

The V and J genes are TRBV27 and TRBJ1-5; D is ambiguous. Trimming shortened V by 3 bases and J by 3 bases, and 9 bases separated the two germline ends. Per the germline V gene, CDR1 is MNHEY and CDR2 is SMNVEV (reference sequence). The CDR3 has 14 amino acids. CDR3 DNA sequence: TGTGCCAGCAGTTTCCTCGGCTACAATCAGCCCCAGCATTTT. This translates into CASSFLGYNQPQHF.

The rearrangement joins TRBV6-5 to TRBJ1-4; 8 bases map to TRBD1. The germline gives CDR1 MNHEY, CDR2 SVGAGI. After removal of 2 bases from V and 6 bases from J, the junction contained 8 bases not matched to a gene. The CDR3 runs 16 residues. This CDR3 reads CASSYPDRDRDEKLFF. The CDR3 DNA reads TGTGCCAGCAGTTACCCGGACAGGGATCGGGATGAAAAACTGTTTTTT.

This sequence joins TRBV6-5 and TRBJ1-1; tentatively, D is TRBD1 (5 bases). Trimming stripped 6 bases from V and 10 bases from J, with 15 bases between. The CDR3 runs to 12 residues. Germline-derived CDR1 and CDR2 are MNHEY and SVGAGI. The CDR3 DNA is TGTGCCAGCAGCCGAACGAGTGGGGCAGCTTTCTTT. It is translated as CASSRTSGAAFF.

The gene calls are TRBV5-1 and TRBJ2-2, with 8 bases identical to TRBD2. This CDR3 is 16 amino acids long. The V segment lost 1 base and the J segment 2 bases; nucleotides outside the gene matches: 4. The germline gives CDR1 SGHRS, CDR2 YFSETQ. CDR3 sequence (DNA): TGCGCCAGCAGCTTGTATCGGACTAGCAACACCGGGGAGCTGTTTTTT. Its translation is CASSLYRTSNTGELFF.

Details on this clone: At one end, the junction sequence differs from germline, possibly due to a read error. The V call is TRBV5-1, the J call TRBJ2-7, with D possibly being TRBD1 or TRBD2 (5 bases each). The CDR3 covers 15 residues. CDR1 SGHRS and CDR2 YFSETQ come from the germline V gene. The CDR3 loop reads CASSPQSGTSYEQYF. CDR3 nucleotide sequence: TGTGCCAGCAGCCCCCAGTCAGGGACCTCCTACGAGCAGTACTTC.

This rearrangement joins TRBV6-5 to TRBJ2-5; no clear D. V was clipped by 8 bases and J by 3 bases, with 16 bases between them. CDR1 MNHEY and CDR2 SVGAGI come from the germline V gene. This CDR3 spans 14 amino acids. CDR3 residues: CASRSGTSKETQYF. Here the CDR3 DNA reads TGTGCCAGCCGCTCCGGCACCTCCAAAGAGACCCAGTACTTC.

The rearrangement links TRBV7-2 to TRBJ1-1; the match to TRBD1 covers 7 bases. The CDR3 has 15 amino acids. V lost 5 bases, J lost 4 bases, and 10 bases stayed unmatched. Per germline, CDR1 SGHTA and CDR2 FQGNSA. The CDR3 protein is CASSKRQGGGTEAFF. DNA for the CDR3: TGTGCCAGCAGCAAACGACAGGGTGGAGGCACTGAAGCTTTCTTT. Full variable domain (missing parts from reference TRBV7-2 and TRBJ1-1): GAGVSQSPSNKVTEKGKDVELRCDPISGHTALYWYRQSLGQGLEFLIYFQGNSAPDKSGLPSDRFSAERTGGSVSTLTIQRTQQEDSAVYLCASSKRQGGGTEAFFGQGTRLTVV.

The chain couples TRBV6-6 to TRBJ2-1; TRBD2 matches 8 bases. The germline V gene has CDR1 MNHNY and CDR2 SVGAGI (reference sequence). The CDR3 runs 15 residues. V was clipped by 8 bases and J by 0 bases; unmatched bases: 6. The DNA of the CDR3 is TGTGCCAGCGGCCCGAGCGGGAGCTCCTACAATGAGCAGTTCTTC. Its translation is CASGPSGSSYNEQFF.